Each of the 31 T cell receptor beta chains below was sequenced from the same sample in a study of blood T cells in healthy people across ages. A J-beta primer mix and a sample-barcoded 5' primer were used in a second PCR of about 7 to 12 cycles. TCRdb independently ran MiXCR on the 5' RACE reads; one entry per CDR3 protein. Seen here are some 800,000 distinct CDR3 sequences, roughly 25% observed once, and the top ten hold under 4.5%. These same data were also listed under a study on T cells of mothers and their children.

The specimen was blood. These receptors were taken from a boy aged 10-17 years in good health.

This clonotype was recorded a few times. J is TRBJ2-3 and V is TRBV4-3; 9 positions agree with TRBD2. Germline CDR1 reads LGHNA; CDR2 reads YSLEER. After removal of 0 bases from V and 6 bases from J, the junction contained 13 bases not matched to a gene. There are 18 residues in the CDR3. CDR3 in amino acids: CASSQDMVAGAPGDTQYF. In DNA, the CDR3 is TGCGCCAGCAGCCAAGATATGGTAGCGGGAGCCCCCGGTGATACGCAGTATTTT.

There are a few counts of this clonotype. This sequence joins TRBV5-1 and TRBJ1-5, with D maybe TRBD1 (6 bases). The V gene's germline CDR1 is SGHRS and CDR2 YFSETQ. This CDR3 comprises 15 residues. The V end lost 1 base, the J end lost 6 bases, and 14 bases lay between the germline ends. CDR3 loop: CASSLRPGAAQPQHF. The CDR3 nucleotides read TGCGCCAGCAGCTTGAGACCGGGGGCGGCTCAGCCCCAGCATTTT.

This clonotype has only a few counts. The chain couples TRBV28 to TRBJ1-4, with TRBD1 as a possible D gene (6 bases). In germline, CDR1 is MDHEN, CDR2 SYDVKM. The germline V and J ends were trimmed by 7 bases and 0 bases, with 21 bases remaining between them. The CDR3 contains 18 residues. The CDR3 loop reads CASTGLQGKGATNEKLFF. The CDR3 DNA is TGTGCCAGCACCGGGCTCCAGGGGAAGGGGGCAACTAATGAAAAACTGTTTTTT.

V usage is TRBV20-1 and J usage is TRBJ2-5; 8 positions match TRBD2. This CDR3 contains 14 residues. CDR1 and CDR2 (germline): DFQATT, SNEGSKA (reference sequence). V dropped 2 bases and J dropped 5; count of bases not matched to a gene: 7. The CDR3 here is CSARQPAGEETQYF. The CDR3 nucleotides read TGCAGTGCTAGACAACCAGCGGGAGAGGAGACCCAGTACTTC.

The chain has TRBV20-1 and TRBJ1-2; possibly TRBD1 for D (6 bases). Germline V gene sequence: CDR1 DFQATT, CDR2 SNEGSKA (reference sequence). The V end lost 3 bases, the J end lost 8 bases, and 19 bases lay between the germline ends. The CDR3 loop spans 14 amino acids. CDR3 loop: CSASETWTERGYTF. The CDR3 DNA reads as TGCAGTGCTAGCGAAACCTGGACAGAGCGCGGCTACACCTTC.

CDR3 bases: TGTGCCAGCAGCTCCCGGGACAGGGTAGGAGATACGCAGTATTTT. Amino acid sequence: CASSSRDRVGDTQYF. The V call is TRBV7-9, the J call TRBJ2-3; 9 nucleotides align to TRBD1. Trimming at V came to 4 bases and at J to 5 bases, leaving 7 bases not matched to a gene. The germline V gene has CDR1 SEHNR and CDR2 FQNEAQ (reference sequence). The CDR3 sequence is 15 residues long.

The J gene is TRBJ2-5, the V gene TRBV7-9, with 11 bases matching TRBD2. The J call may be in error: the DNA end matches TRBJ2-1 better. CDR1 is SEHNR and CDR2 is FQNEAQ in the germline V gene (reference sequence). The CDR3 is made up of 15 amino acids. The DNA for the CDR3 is TGTGCCAGCAGCTTAGAACTAGCGGGGGACGCCGCGCAGTTCTTC. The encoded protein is CASSLELAGDAAQFF.

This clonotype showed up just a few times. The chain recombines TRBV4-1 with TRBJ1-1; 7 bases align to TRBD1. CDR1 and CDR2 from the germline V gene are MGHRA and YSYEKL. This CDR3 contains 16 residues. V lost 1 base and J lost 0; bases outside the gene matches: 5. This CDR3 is CASSQGQGTMNTEAFF. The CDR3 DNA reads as TGCGCCAGCAGCCAAGGACAGGGTACTATGAACACTGAAGCTTTCTTT.

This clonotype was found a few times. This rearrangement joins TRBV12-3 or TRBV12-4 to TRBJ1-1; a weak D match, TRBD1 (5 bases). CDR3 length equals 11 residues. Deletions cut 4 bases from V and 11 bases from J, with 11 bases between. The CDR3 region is CASSSRDAAFF. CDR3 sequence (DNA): TGTGCCAGCAGTTCCCGGGACGCGGCTTTCTTT.

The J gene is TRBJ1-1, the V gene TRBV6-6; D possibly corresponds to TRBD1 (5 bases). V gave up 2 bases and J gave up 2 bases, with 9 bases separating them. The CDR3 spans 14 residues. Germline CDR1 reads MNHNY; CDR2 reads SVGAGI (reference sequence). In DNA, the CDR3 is TGTGCCAGCAGTTACGTCGGGGGAAACACTGAAGCTTTCTTT. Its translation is CASSYVGGNTEAFF.

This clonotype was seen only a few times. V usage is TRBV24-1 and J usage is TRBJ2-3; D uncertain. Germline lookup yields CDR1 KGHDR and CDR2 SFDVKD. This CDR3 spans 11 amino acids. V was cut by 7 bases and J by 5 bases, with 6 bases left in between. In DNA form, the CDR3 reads TGTGCCACCAGGTCTGGAGATACGCAGTATTTT. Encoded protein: CATRSGDTQYF.

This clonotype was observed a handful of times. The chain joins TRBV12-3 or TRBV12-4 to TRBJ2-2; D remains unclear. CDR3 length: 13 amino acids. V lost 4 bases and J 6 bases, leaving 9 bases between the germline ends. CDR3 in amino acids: CASSSHAAGELFF. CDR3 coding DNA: TGTGCCAGCAGTTCCCATGCAGCCGGGGAGCTGTTTTTT.

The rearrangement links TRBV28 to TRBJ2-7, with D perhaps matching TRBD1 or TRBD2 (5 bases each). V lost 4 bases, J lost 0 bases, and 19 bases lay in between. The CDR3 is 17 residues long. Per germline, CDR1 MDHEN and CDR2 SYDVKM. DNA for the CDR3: TGTGCCAGCAGTTCACATCTGACCGGGACGGCCTCCTACGAGCAGTACTTC. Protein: CASSSHLTGTASYEQYF.

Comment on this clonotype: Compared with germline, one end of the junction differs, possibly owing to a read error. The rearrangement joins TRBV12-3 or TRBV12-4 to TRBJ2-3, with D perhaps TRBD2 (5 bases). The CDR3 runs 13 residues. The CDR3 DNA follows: TGTGCCAGCAGTTTCCTTAGCGCAGATACGGAGTATTTT. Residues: CASSFLSADTEYF.

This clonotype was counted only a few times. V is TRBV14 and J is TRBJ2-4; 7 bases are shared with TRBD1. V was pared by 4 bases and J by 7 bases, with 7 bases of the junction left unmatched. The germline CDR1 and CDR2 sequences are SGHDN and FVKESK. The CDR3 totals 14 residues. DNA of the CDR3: TGTGCCAGCAGCCGCGACAGGGTTAGGAACATTCAGTACTTC. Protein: CASSRDRVRNIQYF.

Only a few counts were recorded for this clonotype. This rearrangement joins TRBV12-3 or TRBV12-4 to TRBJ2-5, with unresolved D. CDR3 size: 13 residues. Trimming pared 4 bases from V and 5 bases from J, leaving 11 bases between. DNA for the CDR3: TGTGCCAGCAGTTCCCCCATCGGTGAGACCCAGTACTTC. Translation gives CASSSPIGETQYF.

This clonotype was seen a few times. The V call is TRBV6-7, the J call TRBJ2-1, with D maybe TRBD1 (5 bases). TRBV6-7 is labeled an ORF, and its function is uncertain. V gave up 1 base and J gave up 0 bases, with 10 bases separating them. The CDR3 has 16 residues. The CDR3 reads CASSYFGDSSYNEQFF. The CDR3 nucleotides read TGTGCCAGCAGTTACTTCGGCGACAGCTCCTACAATGAGCAGTTCTTC.

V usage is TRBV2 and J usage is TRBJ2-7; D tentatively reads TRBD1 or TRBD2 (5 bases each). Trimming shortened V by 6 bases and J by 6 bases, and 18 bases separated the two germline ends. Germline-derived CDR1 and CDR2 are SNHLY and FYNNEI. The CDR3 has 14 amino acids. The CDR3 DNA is TGTGCCAGCAGAACCGGGACCCCAGGGAGCGAGCAGTACTTC. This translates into CASRTGTPGSEQYF.

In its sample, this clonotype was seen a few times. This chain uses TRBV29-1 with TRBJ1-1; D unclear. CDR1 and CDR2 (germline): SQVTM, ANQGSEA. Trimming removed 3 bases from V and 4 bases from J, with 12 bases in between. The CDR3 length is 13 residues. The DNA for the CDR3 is TGCAGCGTTGATCGGGGAGTCGTCACTGAAGCTTTCTTT. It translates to CSVDRGVVTEAFF.

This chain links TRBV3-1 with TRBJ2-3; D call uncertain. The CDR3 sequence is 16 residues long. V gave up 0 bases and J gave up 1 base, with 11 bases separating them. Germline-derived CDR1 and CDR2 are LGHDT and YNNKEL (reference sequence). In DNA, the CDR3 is TGTGCCAGCAGCCAAGATAGGGTCTTAGGCACAGATACGCAGTATTTT. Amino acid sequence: CASSQDRVLGTDTQYF.

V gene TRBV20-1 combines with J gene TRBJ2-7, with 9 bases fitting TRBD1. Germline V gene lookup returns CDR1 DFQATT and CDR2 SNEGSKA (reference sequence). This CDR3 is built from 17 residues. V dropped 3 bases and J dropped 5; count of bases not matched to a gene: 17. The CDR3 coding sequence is TGCAGTGCTAGGAAAGCATCAGGAACAGGGGGCAGGAACGAGCAGTACTTC. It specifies CSARKASGTGGRNEQYF.

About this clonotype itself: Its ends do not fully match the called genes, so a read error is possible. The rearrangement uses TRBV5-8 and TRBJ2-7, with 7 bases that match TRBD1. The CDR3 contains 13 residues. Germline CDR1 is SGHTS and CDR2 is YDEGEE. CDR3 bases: TGTGCCAGCAGCCGTTCGGTTCCCGGGACAGCCTTCTTC. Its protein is CASSRSVPGTAFF.

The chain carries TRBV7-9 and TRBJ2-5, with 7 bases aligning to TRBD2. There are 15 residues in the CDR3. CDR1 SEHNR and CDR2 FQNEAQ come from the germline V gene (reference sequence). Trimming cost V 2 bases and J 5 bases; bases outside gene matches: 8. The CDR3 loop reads CASSLWRTRTETQYF. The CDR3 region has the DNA TGTGCCAGCAGCTTATGGCGGACTAGAACTGAGACCCAGTACTTC.

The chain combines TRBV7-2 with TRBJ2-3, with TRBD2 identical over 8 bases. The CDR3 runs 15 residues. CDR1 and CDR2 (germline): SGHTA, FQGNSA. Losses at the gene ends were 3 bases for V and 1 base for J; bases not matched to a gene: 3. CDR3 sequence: CASSLTSARTDTQYF. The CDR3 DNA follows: TGTGCCAGCAGCTTGACTAGCGCCCGCACAGATACGCAGTATTTT. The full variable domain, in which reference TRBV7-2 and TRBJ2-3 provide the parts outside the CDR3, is GAGVSQSPSNKVTEKGKDVELRCDPISGHTALYWYRQSLGQGLEFLIYFQGNSAPDKSGLPSDRFSAERTGGSVSTLTIQRTQQEDSAVYLCASSLTSARTDTQYFGPGTRLTVL.

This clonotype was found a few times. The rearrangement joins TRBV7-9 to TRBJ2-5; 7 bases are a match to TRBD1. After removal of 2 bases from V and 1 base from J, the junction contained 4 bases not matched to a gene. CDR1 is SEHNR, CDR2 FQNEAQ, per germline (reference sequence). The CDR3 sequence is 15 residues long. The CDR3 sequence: CASSLRRTGQETQYF. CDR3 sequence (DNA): TGTGCCAGCAGCTTAAGGAGGACAGGCCAAGAGACCCAGTACTTC.

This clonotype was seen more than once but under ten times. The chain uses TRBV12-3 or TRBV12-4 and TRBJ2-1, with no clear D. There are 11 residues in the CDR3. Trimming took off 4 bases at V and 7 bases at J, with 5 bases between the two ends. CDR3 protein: CASSYRNEQFF. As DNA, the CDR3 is TGTGCCAGCAGTTACCGGAATGAGCAGTTCTTC.

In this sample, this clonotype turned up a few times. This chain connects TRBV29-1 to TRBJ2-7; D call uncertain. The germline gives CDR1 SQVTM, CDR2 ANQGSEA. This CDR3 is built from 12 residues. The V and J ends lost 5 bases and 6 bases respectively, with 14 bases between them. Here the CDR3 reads CSVNEGSGEQYF. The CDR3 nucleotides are TGCAGCGTTAATGAAGGGTCTGGCGAGCAGTACTTC.

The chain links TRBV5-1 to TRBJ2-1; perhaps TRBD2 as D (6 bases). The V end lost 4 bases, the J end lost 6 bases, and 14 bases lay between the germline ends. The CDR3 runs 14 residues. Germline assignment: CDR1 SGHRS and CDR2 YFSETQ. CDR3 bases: TGCGCCAGCAGCAGCCACGGAGGGCCCAATGAGCAGTTCTTC. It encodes CASSSHGGPNEQFF.

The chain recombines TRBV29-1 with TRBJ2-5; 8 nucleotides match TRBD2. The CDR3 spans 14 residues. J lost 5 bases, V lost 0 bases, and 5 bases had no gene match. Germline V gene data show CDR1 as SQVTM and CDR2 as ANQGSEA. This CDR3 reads CSVEDREREETQYF. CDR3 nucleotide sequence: TGCAGCGTTGAAGATCGCGAGCGGGAGGAGACCCAGTACTTC. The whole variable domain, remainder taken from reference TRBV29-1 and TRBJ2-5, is SAVISQKPSRDICQRGTSLTIQCQVDSQVTMMFWYRQQPGQSLTLIATANQGSEATYESGFVIDKFPISRPNLTFSTLTVSNMSPEDSSIYLCSVEDREREETQYFGPGTRLLVL.

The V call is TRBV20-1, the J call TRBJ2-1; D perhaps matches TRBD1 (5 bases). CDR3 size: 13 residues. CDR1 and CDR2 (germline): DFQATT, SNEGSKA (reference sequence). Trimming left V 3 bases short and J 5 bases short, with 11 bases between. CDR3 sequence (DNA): TGCAGTGCTAGGGGGCCGCTTCACAATGAGCAGTTCTTC. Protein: CSARGPLHNEQFF.

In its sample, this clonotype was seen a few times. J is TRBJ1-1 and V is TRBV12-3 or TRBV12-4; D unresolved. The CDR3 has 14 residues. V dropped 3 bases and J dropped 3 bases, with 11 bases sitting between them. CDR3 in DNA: TGTGCCAGCAGTTTGGGGATGCGGGACACTGAAGCTTTCTTT. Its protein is CASSLGMRDTEAFF.